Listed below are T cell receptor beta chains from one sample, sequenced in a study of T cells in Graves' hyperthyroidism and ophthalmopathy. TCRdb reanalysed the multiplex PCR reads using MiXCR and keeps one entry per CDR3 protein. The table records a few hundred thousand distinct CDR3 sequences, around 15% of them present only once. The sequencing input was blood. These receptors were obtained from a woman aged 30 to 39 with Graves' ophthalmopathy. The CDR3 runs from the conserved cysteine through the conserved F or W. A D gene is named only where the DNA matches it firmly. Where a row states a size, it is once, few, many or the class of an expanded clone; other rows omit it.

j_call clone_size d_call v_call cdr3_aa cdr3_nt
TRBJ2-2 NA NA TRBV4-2 CASSQEFGTGELFF TGTGCCAGCAGCCAAGAATTCGGGACCGGGGAGCTGTTTTTT
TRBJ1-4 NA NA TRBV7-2 CASSLRGGSLEKLFF TGTGCCAGCAGCTTGCGGGGAGGTAGTCTTGAAAAACTGTTTTTT
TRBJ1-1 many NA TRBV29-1 CSVESRRSTEAFF TGCAGCGTGGAGAGCAGGCGCAGCACTGAAGCTTTCTTT
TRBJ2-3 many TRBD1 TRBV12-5 CASGLVLSRGQGVDTQYF TGTGCTAGTGGTTTGGTATTATCTAGGGGACAGGGAGTGGATACGCAGTATTTT
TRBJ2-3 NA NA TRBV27 CASNKYQATDTQYF TGTGCCAGCAATAAGTATCAGGCAACCGATACGCAGTATTTT
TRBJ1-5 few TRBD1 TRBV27 CASRSGQLNQPQHF TGTGCCAGCAGATCGGGACAGTTAAATCAGCCCCAGCATTTT
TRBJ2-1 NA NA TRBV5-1 CASSSARVSSYNEQFF TGCGCCAGCAGCTCCGCCCGGGTGAGCTCCTACAATGAGCAGTTCTTC
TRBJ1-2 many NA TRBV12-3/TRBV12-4 CASSYRVGYTF TGTGCCAGCAGTTACAGGGTTGGCTACACCTTC
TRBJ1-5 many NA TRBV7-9 CASSLEGDGNQPQHF TGTGCCAGCAGCTTAGAGGGAGACGGCAATCAGCCCCAGCATTTT
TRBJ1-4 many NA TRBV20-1 CSARDGGLGEKLFF TGCAGTGCTAGAGATGGAGGGTTGGGTGAAAAACTGTTTTTT